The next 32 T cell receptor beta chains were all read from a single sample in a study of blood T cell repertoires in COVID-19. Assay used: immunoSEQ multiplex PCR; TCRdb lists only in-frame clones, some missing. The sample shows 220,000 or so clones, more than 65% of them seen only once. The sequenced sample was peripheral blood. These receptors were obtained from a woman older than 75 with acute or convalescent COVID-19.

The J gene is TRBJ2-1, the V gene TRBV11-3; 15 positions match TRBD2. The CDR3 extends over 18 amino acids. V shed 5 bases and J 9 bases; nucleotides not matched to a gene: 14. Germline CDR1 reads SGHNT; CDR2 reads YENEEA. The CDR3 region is CASSPGTSGGYEGIEQFF. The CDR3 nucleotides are TGTGCCAGCAGCCCAGGGACTAGCGGGGGGTATGAGGGCATTGAGCAGTTCTTC.

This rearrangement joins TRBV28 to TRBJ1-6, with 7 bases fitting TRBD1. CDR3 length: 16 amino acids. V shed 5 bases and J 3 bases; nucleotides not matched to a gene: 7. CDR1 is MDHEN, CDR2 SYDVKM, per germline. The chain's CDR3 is CASSPLGQIYNSPLHF. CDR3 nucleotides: TGTGCCAGCAGTCCCCTGGGACAGATCTATAATTCACCCCTCCACTTT.

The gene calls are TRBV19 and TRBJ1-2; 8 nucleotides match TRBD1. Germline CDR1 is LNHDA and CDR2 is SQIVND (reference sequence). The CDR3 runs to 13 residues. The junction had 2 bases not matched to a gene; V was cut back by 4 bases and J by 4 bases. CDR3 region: CASSRTGTYGYTF. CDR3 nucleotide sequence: TGTGCCAGTAGTAGGACAGGGACCTATGGCTACACCTTC.

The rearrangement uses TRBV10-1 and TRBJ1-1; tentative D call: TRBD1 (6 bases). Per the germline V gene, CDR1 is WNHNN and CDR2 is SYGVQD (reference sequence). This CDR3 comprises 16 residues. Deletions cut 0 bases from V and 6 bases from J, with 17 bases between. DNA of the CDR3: TGCGCCAGCAGTGAGTCCCCGCAGGGGCGGAAACCTGAAGCTTTCTTT. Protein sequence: CASSESPQGRKPEAFF.

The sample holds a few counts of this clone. The CDR3 sequence: CASRRAGGPYNEQFF. The CDR3, as DNA: TGTGCCAGCAGGCGAGCGGGGGGGCCCTACAATGAGCAGTTCTTC. This chain links TRBV27 with TRBJ2-1; 10 nucleotides line up with TRBD2. CDR1 is MNHEY and CDR2 is SMNVEV in the germline V gene (reference sequence). The CDR3 spans 15 residues. V shed 6 bases, J shed 2 bases, and the junction held 4 bases outside the gene matches.

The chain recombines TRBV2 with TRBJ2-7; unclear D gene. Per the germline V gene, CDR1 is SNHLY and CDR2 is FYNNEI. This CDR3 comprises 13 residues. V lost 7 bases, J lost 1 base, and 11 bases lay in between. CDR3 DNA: TGTGCCAGCATAGAAAATTTTTCCTACGAGCAGTACTTC. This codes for CASIENFSYEQYF.

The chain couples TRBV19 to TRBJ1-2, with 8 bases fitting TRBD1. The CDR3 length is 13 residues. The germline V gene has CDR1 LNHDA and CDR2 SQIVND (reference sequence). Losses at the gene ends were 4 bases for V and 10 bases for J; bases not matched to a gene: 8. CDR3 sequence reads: CASSRDRYFDYTF. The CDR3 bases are TGTGCCAGTAGTAGGGACAGGTACTTTGACTACACCTTC. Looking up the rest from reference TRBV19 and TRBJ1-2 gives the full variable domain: DGGITQSPKYLFRKEGQNVTLSCEQNLNHDAMYWYRQDPGQGLRLIYYSQIVNDFQKGDIAEGYSVSREKKESFPLTVTSAQKNPTAFYLCASSRDRYFDYTFGSGTRLTVV.

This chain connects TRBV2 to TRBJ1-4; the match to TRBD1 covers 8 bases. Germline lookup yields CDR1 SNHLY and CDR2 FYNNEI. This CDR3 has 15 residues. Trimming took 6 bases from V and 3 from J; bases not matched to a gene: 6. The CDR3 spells CASRATGAANEKLFF. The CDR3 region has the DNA TGTGCCAGCAGGGCGACAGGGGCGGCTAATGAAAAACTGTTTTTT.

CDR3 in amino acids: CASSLALGTGYSPLHF. CDR3 nucleotides: TGTGCCAGCAGCTTGGCTCTCGGGACAGGGTATTCACCCCTCCACTTT. The V and J genes are TRBV27 and TRBJ1-6, with TRBD1 identical over 9 bases. The V gene's germline CDR1 is MNHEY and CDR2 SMNVEV (reference sequence). The trim removed 6 bases at V and 8 bases at J, leaving 11 bases unmatched. The CDR3 contains 16 residues.

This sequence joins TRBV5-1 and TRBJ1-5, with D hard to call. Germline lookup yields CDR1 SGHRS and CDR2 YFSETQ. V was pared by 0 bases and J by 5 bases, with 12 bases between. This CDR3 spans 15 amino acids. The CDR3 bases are TGCGCCAGCAGCTTGGATGGAACAGCCCATCAGCCCCAGCATTTT. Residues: CASSLDGTAHQPQHF. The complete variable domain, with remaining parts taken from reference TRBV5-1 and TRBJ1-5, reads KAGVTQTPRYLIKTRGQQVTLSCSPISGHRSVSWYQQTPGQGLQFLFEYFSETQRNKGNFPGRFSGRQFSNSRSEMNVSTLELGDSALYLCASSLDGTAHQPQHFGDGTRLSIL.

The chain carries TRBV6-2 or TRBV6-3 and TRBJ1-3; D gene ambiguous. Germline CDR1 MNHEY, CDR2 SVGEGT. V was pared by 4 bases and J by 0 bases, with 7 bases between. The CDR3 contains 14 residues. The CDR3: CASSSGNSGNTIYF. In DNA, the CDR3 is TGTGCCAGCAGTTCGGGGAACTCTGGAAACACCATATATTTT.

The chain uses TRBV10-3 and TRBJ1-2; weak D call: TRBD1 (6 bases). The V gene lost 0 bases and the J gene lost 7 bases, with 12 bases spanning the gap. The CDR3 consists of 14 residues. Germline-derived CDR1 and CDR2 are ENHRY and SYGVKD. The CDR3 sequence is CAISESPGESGYTF. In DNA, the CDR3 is TGTGCCATCAGTGAGTCACCAGGGGAGAGTGGCTACACCTTC.

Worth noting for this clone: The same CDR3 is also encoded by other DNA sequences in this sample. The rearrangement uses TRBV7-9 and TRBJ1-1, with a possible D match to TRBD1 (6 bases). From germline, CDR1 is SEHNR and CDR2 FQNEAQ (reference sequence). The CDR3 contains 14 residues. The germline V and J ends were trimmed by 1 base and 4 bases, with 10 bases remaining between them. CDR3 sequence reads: CASSLEGVGTEAFF. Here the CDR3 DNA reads TGTGCCAGCAGCTTAGAGGGGGTGGGCACTGAAGCTTTCTTT.

This chain's CDR3 is CASSLFRSGLAGGMDTQYF. The CDR3 DNA reads TGTGCCAGCAGTTTATTTAGGTCGGGACTAGCGGGGGGTATGGATACGCAGTATTTT. The chain links TRBV27 to TRBJ2-3, with TRBD2 matching 15 bases. V gave up 1 base and J gave up 6 bases; unmatched junction bases: 11. CDR1 MNHEY and CDR2 SMNVEV come from the germline V gene (reference sequence). This CDR3 is built from 19 residues.

The CDR3 sequence: CASSLEGPTGTNEKLFF. CDR3 coding DNA: TGCGCCAGCAGCTTGGAGGGACCGACAGGGACTAATGAAAAACTGTTTTTT. The chain uses TRBV5-1 and TRBJ1-4, with 7 bases that match TRBD1. The V segment lost 0 bases and the J segment 2 bases; nucleotides outside the gene matches: 7. This CDR3 is 17 amino acids long. Germline CDR1 and CDR2: SGHRS and YFSETQ.

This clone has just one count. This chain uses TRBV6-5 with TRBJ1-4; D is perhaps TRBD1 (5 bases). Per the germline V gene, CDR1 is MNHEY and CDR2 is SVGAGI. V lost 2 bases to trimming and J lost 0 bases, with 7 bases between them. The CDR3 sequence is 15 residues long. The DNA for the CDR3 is TGTGCCAGCAGTTACGGGGGGACAACTAATGAAAAACTGTTTTTT. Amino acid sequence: CASSYGGTTNEKLFF.

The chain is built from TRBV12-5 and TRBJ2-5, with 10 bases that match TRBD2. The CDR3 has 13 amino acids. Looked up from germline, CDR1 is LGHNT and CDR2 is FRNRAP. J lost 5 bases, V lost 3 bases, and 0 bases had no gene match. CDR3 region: CASGLAGGETQYF. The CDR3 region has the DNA TGTGCTAGTGGTTTAGCGGGGGGGGAGACCCAGTACTTC. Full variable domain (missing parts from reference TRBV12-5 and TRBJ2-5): DARVTQTPRHKVTEMGQEVTMRCQPILGHNTVFWYRQTMMQGLELLAYFRNRAPLDDSGMPKDRFSAEMPDATLATLKIQPSEPRDSAVYFCASGLAGGETQYFGPGTRLLVL.

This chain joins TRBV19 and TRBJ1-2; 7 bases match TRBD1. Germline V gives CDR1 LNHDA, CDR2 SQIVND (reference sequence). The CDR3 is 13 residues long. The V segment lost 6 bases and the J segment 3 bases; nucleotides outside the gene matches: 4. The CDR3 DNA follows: TGTGCCAGTAGCCCCGGGACAGACTATGGCTACACCTTC. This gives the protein CASSPGTDYGYTF.

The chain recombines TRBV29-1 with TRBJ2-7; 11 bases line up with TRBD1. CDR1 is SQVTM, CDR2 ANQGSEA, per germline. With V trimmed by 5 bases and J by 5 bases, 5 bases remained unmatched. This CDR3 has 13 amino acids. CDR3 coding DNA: TGCAGCGTTCGGACAGGGGGCTTCGACGAGCAGTACTTC. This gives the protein CSVRTGGFDEQYF.

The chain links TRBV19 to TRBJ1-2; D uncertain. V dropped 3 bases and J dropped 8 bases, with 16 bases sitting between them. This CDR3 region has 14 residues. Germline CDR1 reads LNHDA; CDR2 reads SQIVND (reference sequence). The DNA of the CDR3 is TGTGCCAGTAGTATCCTCGAGGGATCGAACGGCTACACCTTC. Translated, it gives CASSILEGSNGYTF.

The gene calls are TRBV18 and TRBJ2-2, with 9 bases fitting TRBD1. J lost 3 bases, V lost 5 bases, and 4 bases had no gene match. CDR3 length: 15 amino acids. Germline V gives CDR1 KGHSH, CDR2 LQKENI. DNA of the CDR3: TGTGCCAGCTCATCAAGGACAGGGGACACCGGGGAGCTGTTTTTT. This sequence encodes CASSSRTGDTGELFF. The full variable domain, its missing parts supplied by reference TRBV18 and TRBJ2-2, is NAGVMQNPRHLVRRRGQEARLRCSPMKGHSHVYWYRQLPEEGLKFMVYLQKENIIDESGMPKERFSAEFPKEGPSILRIQQVVRGDSAAYFCASSSRTGDTGELFFGEGSRLTVL.

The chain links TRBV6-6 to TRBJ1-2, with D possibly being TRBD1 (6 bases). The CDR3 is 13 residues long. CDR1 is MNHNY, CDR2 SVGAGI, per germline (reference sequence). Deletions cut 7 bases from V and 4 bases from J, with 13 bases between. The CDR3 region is CASTRTGTYGYTF. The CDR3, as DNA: TGTGCCAGCACCAGAACAGGGACCTATGGCTACACCTTC.

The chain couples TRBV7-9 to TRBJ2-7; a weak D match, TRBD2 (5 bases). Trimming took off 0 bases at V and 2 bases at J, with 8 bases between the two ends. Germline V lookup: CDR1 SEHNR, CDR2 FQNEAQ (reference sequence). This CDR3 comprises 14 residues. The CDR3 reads CASSLAGVTYEQYF. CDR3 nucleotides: TGTGCCAGCAGCTTAGCCGGGGTTACCTACGAGCAGTACTTC. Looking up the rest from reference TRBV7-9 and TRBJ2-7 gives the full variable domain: DTGVSQNPRHKITKRGQNVTFRCDPISEHNRLYWYRQTLGQGPEFLTYFQNEAQLEKSRLLSDRFSAERPKGSFSTLEIQRTEQGDSAMYLCASSLAGVTYEQYFGPGTRLTVT.

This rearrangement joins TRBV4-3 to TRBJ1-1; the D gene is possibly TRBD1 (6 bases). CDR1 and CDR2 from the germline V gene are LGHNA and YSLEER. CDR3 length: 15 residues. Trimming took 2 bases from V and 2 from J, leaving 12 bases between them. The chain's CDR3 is CASSQQLQGNTEAFF. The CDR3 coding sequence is TGCGCCAGCAGCCAACAACTACAGGGAAACACTGAAGCTTTCTTT.

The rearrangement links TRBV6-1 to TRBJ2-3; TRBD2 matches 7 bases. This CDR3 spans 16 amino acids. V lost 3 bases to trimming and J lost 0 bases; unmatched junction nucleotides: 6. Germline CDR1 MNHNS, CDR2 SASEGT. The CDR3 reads CASSDERDPSTDTQYF. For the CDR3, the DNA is TGTGCCAGCAGTGACGAGCGGGACCCAAGCACAGATACGCAGTATTTT.

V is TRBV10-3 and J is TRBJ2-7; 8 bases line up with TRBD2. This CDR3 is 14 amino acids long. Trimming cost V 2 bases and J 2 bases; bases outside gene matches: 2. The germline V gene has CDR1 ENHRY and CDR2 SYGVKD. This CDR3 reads CAISEGSGAYEQYF. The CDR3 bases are TGTGCCATCAGTGAGGGTAGCGGGGCCTACGAGCAGTACTTC.

DNA for the CDR3: TGTGCCAGCAAAATCGGGGGAACTCAGCCCCAGCATTTT. Translated: CASKIGGTQPQHF. The chain carries TRBV2 and TRBJ1-5; TRBD1 might be the D (5 bases). CDR3 size: 13 residues. V was cut by 7 bases and J by 6 bases, with 13 bases left in between. Looked up from germline, CDR1 is SNHLY and CDR2 is FYNNEI.

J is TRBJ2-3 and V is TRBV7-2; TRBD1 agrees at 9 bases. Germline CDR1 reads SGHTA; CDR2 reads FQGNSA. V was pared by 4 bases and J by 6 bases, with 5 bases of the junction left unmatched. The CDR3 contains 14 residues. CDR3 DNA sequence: TGTGCCAGCAGCTCACAGGGGGCGGGCGATACGCAGTATTTT. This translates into CASSSQGAGDTQYF. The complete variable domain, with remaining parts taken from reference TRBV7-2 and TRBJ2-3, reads GAGVSQSPSNKVTEKGKDVELRCDPISGHTALYWYRQSLGQGLEFLIYFQGNSAPDKSGLPSDRFSAERTGGSVSTLTIQRTQQEDSAVYLCASSSQGAGDTQYFGPGTRLTVL.

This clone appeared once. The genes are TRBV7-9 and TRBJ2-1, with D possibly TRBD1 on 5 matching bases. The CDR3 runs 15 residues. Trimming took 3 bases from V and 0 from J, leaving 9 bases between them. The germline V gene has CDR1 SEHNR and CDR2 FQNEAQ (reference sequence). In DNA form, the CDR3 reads TGTGCCAGCAGCTTCGAAGGGGTCTCCTACAATGAGCAGTTCTTC. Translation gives CASSFEGVSYNEQFF.

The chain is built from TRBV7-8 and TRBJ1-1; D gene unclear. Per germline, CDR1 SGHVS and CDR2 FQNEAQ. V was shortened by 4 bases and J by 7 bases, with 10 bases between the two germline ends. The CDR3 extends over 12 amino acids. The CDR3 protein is CASSSYQLEAFF. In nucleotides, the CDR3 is TGTGCCAGCAGCTCCTACCAACTTGAAGCTTTCTTT.

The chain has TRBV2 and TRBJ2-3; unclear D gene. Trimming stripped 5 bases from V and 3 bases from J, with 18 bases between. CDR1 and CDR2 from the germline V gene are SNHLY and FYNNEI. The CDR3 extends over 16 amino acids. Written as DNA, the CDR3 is TGTGCCAGCAGTCCCACGGGTCACCCTGGGACAGATACGCAGTATTTT. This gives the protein CASSPTGHPGTDTQYF.

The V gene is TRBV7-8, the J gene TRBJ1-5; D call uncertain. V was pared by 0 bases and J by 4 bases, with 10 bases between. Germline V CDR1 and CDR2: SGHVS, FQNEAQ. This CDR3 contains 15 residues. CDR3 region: CASSLALEGNQPQHF. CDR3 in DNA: TGTGCCAGCAGCTTAGCGTTGGAGGGTAATCAGCCCCAGCATTTT.